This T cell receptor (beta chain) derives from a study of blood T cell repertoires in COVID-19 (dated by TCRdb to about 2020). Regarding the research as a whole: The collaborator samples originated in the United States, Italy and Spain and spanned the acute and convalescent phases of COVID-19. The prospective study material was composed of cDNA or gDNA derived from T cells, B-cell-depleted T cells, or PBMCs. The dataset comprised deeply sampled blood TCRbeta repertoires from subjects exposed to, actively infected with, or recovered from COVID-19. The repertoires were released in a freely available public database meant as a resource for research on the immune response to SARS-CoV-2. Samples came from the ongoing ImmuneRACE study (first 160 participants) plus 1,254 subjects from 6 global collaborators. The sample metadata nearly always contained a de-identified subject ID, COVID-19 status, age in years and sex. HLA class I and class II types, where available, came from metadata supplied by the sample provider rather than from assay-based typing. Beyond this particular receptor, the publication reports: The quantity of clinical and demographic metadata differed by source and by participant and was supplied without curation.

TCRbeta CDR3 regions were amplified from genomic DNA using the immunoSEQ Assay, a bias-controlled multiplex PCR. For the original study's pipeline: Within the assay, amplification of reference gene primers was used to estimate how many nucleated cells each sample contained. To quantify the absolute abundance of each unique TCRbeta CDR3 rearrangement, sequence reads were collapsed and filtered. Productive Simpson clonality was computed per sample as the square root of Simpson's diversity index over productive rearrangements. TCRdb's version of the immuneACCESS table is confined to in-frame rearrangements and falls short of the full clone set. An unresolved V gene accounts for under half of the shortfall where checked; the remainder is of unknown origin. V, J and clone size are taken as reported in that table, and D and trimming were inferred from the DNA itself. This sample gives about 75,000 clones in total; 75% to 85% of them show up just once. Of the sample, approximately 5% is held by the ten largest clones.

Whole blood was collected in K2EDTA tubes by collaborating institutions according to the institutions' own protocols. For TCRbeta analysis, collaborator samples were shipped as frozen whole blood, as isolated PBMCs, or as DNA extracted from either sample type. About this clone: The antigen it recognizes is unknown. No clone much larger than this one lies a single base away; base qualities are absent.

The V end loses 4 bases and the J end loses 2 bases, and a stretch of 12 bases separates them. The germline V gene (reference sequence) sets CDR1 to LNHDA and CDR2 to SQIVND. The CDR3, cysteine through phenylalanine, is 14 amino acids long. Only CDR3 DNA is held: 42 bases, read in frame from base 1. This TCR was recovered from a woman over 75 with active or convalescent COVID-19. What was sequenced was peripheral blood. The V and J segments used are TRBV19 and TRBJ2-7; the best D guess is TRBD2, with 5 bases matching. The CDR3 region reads CASSRRISTYEQYF. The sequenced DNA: TGTGCCAGTAGTAGGAGGATATCAACCTACGAGCAGTACTTC.